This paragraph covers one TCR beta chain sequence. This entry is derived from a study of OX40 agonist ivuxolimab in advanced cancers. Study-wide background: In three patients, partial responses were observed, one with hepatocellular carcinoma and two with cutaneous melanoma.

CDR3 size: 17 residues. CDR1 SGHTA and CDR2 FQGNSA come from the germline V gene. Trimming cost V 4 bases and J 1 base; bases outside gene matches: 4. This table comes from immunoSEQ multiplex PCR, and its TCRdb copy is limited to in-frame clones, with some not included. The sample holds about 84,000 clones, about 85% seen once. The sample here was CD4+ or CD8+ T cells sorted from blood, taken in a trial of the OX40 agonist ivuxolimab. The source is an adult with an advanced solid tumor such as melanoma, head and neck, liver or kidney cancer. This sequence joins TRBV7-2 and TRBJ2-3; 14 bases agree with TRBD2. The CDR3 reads CASSSGLAGGRTDTQYF. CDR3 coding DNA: TGTGCCAGCAGCTCCGGACTAGCGGGAGGCCGCACAGATACGCAGTATTTT.